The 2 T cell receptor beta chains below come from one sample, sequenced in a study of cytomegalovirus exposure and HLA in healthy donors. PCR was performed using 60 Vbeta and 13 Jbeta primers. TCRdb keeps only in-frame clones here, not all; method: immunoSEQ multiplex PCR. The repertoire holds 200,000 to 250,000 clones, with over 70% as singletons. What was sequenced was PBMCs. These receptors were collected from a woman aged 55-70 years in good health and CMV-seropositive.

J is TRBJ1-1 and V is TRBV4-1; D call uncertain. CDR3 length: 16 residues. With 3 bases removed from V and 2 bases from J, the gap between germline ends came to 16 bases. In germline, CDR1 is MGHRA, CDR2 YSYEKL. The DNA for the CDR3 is TGCGCCAGCAGCCAGTATGAAGGACGGGGAAACACTGAAGCTTTCTTT. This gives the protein CASSQYEGRGNTEAFF.

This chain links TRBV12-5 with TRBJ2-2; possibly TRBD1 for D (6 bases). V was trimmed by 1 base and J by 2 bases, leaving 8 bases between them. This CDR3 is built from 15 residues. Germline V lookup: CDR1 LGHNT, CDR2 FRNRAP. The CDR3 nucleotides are TGTGCTAGTGGTTTGGCACAGGGTAACACCGGGGAGCTGTTTTTT. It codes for CASGLAQGNTGELFF.